The entry below describes one TCR beta chain. What it binds is unknown. The data derive from a study of T cells after posttransplantation cyclophosphamide. Study conclusions and caveats: Tissue-infiltrating T cells from skin or gut overlapped little with blood T cells. Recipient CMV seropositivity and CMV reactivation strongly tracked TRB clonality. Donor CD8+ memory clones often dominated recipient blood repertoires at later times.

Treatment was busulfan-fludarabine conditioning, a marrow graft, and cyclophosphamide on days +3 and +4. The ends were cut back, 0 bases at V and 6 bases at J, with 13 bases in the middle. In germline, CDR1 is SGHRS, CDR2 YFSETQ. This CDR3 has 15 amino acids. The repertoire was sequenced with immunoSEQ multiplex PCR; TCRdb's copy has only in-frame clones and lacks some. The repertoire holds some 7,100 clones, with 65% to 90% as singletons. Sequenced here: CD4+ T cells sorted from blood, sampled around 1,100 days after allogeneic stem cell transplant with posttransplant cyclophosphamide. The V and J genes are TRBV5-1 and TRBJ1-5; D possibly corresponds to TRBD1 (5 bases). This sequence was found in a female patient between 40 and 55 years old who received an allogeneic stem cell transplant from a related donor, was CMV-positive, and had no GVHD. The T cells may partly be graft donor cells. CDR3 region: CASSLVGERGQPQHF. The CDR3 DNA sequence: TGCGCCAGCAGCTTGGTAGGGGAGCGGGGTCAGCCCCAGCATTTT. Variable domain in full (rest from reference TRBV5-1 and TRBJ1-5): KAGVTQTPRYLIKTRGQQVTLSCSPISGHRSVSWYQQTPGQGLQFLFEYFSETQRNKGNFPGRFSGRQFSNSRSEMNVSTLELGDSALYLCASSLVGERGQPQHFGDGTRLSIL.